This TCR beta chain was found in a study of T cells in Graves' hyperthyroidism and ophthalmopathy. Trimming at V came to 6 bases and at J to 5 bases, leaving 6 bases not matched to a gene. CDR1 SNHLY and CDR2 FYNNEI come from the germline V gene. The CDR3 spans 15 residues. This clonotype was seen repeatedly, ten times or more. The study based diagnoses on clinical symptoms, serum thyroxine and TRAb, thyroid ultrasound and orbital computed tomography. TCR beta CDR3 regions were amplified from RNA transcripts. In the first-round RT-PCR of the TCR CDR3, the HTBI primer set was used. TCRdb passed the multiplex PCR reads through MiXCR, listing each CDR3 protein once. The sample holds some 300,000 distinct CDR3 sequences; approximately 17% are singletons and the top ten take 33%.

Specimen: blood. The chain has TRBV2 and TRBJ2-1, with 11 bases fitting TRBD1. This clonotype originated in a man aged 30 to 39 with Graves' hyperthyroidism. The CDR3 DNA follows: TGTGCCAGCAGGTCCGGACAGGGGGCGGACAATGAGCAGTTCTTC. It codes for CASRSGQGADNEQFF.